The source of this T cell receptor beta chain is a study of blood T cells in healthy people across ages. Across the study: Template switching captured about one barcoded beta molecule per two T cells. Points from the study as a whole: Estimated diversity across one million T cells was deemed an underestimate.

This CDR3 is 13 amino acids long. Trimming took 3 bases from V and 6 from J, leaving 9 bases between them. CDR1 and CDR2 from the germline V gene are SNHLY and FYNNEI. This clonotype came up many times. No antigen is known for it. Donors gave around 9.3 milliliters of peripheral blood apiece. A second about 7 to 12 cycle PCR used barcoded and J-beta primers. TCRdb recomputed calls from the 5' RACE reads with MiXCR, one row per CDR3 protein. Of hundreds of thousands of distinct CDR3 sequences detected, 52% appear once; the ten largest clones hold 13%. This chain joins TRBV2 and TRBJ2-1; the D call may be TRBD1 or TRBD2 (6 bases each). This sequence originates from a woman at least 80 years old in good health. The sequencing sample was made of blood. CDR3 in DNA: TGTGCCAGCAGTGAGCGGGACACCAATGAGCAGTTCTTC. It encodes CASSERDTNEQFF.